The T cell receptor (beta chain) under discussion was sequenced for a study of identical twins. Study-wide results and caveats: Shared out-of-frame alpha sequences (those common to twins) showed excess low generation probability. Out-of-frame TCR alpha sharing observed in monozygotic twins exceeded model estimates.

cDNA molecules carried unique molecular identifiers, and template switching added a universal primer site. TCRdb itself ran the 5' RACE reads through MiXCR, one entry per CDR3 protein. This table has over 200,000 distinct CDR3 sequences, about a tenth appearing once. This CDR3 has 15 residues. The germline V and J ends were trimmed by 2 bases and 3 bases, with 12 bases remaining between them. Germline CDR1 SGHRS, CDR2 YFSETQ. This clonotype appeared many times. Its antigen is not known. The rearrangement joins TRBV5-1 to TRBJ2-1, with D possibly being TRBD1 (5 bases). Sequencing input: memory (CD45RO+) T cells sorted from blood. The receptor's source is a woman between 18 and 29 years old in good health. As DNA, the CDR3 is TGCGCCAGCAGCTTAAACCCAGGGTACTACAATGAGCAGTTCTTC. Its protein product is CASSLNPGYYNEQFF.